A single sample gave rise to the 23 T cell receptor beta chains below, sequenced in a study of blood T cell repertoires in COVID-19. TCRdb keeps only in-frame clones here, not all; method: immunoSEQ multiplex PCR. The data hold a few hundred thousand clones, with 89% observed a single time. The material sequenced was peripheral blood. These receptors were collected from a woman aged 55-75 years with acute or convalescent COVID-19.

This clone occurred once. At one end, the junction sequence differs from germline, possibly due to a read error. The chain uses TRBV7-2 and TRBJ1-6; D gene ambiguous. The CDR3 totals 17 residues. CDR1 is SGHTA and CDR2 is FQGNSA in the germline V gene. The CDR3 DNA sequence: TGTGCCAGCAGCCCCCAGTCTAGCCAAGGCTATAATTCACCCCCCCACTTT. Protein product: CASSPQSSQGYNSPPHF. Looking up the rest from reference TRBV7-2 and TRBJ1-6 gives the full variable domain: GAGVSQSPSNKVTEKGKDVELRCDPISGHTALYWYRQSLGQGLEFLIYFQGNSAPDKSGLPSDRFSAERTGGSVSTLTIQRTQQEDSAVYLCASSPQSSQGYNSPPHFGNGTRLTVT.

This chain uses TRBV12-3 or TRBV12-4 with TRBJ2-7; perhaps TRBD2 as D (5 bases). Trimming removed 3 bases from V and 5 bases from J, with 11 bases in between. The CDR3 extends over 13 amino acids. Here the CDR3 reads CASSFAPSNEQYF. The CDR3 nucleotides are TGTGCCAGCAGTTTCGCCCCTAGCAACGAGCAGTACTTC.

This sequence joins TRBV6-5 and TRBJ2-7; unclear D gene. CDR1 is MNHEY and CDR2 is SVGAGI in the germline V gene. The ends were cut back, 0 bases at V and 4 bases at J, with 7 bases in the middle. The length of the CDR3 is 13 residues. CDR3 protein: CASSYSGRYEQYF. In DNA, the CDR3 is TGTGCCAGCAGTTACTCGGGCAGATACGAGCAGTACTTC.

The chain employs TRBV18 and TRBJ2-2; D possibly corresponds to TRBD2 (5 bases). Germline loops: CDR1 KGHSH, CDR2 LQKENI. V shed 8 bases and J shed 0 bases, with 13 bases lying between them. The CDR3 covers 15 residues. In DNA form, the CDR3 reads TGTGCCAGCCCTGAATCGGGATCGAACACCGGGGAGCTGTTTTTT. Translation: CASPESGSNTGELFF.

The CDR3 protein is CASSSDRYNEQFF. Here the CDR3 DNA reads TGTGCCAGCAGTTCTGACAGGTACAATGAGCAGTTCTTC. The rearrangement joins TRBV2 to TRBJ2-1, with D perhaps matching TRBD1 (6 bases). The V end lost 5 bases, the J end lost 4 bases, and 9 bases lay between the germline ends. CDR1 is SNHLY and CDR2 is FYNNEI in the germline V gene. The CDR3 runs 13 residues.

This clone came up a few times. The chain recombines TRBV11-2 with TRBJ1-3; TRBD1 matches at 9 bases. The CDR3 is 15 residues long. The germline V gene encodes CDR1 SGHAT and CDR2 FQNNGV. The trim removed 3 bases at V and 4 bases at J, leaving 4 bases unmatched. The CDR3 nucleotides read TGTGCCAGCAGCTTCGGACAGGGGACCGGAAACACCATATATTTT. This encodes CASSFGQGTGNTIYF. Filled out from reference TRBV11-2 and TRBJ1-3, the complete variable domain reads EAGVAQSPRYKIIEKRQSVAFWCNPISGHATLYWYQQILGQGPKLLIQFQNNGVVDDSQLPKDRFSAERLKGVDSTLKIQPAKLEDSAVYLCASSFGQGTGNTIYFGEGSWLTVV.

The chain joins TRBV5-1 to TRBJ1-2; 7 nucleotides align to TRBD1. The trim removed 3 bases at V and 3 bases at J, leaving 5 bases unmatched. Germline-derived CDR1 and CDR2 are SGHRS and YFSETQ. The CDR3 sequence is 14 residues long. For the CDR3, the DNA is TGCGCCAGCAGCTCAGGGGGGCTGTACTATGGCTACACCTTC. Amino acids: CASSSGGLYYGYTF.

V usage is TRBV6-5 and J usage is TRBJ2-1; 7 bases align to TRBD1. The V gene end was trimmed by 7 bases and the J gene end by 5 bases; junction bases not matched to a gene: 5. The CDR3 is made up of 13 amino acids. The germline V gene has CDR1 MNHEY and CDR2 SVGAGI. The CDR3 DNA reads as TGTGCCAGCATAAGGGGGCCGGACAATGAGCAGTTCTTC. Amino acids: CASIRGPDNEQFF.

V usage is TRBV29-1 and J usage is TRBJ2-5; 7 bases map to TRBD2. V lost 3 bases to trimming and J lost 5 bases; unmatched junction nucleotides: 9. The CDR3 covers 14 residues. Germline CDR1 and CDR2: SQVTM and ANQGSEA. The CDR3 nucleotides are TGCAGCGTTGAGGCGGGAGCCGCCCGGGAGACCCAGTACTTC. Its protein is CSVEAGAARETQYF.

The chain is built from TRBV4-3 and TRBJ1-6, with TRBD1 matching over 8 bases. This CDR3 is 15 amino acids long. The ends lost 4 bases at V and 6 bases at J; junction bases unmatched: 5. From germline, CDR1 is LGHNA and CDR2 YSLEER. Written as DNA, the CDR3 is TGCGCCAGCAGCCTAGAACAGGGGGTTAATTCACCCCTCCACTTT. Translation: CASSLEQGVNSPLHF.

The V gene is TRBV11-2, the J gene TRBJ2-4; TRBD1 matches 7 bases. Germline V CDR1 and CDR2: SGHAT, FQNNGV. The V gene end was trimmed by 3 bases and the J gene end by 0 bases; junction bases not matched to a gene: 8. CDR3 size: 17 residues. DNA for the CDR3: TGTGCCAGCAGCTTTAGGACAGGCTCAATAGCCAAAAACATTCAGTACTTC. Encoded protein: CASSFRTGSIAKNIQYF. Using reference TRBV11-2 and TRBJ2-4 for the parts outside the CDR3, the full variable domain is EAGVAQSPRYKIIEKRQSVAFWCNPISGHATLYWYQQILGQGPKLLIQFQNNGVVDDSQLPKDRFSAERLKGVDSTLKIQPAKLEDSAVYLCASSFRTGSIAKNIQYFGAGTRLSVL.

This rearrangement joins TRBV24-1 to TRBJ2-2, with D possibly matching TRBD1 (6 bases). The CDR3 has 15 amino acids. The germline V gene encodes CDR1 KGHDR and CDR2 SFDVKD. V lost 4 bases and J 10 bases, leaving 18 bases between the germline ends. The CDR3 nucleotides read TGTGCCACCAGTGACCGTACAGGGTTTTGGGAGGAGCTGTTTTTT. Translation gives CATSDRTGFWEELFF.

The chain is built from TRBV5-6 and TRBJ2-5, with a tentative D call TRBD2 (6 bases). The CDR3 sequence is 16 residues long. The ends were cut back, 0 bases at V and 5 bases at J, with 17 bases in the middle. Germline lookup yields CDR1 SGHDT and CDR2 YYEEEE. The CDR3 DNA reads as TGTGCCAGCAGCTTGGGGGCAGGGAGGTTCGGGGAGACCCAGTACTTC. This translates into CASSLGAGRFGETQYF.

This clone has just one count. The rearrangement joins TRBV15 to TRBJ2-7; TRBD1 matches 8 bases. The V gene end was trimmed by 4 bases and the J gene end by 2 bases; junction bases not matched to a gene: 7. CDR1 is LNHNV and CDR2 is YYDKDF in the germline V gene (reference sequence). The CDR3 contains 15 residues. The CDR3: CATSNQQGVTYEQYF. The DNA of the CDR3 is TGTGCCACCAGCAACCAACAGGGGGTCACCTACGAGCAGTACTTC. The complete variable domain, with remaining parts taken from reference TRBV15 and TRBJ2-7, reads DAMVIQNPRYQVTQFGKPVTLSCSQTLNHNVMYWYQQKSSQAPKLLFHYYDKDFNNEADTPDNFQSRRPNTSFCFLDIRSPGLGDTAMYLCATSNQQGVTYEQYFGPGTRLTVT.

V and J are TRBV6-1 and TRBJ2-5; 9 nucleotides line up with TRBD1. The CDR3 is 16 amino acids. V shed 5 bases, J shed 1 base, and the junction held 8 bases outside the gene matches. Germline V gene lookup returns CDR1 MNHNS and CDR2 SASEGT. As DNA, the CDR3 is TGTGCCAGCAGTCAAGGACAGGGGATAGCCCAAGAGACCCAGTACTTC. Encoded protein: CASSQGQGIAQETQYF.

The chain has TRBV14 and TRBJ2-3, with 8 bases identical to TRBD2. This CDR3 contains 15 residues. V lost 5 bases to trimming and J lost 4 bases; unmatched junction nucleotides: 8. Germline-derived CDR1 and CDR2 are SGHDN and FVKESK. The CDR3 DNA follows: TGTGCCAGCAGCAGCGGGAGTTGGTCGGCAGATACGCAGTATTTT. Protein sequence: CASSSGSWSADTQYF.

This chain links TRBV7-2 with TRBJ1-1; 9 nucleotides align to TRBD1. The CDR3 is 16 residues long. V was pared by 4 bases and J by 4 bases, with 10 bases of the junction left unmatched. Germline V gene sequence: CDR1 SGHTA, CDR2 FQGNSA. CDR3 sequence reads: CASSSNRGHGITEAFF. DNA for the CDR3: TGTGCCAGCAGCTCTAACAGGGGGCATGGGATCACTGAAGCTTTCTTT.

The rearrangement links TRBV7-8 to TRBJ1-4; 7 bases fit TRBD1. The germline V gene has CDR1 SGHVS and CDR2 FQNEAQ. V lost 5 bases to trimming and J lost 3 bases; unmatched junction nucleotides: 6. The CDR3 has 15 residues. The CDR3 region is CASSPQGTANEKLFF. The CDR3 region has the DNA TGTGCCAGCAGCCCGCAGGGGACAGCTAATGAAAAACTGTTTTTT. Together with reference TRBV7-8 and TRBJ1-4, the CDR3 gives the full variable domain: GAGVSQSPRYKVAKRGQDVALRCDPISGHVSLFWYQQALGQGPEFLTYFQNEAQLDKSGLPSDRFFAERPEGSVSTLKIQRTQQEDSAVYLCASSPQGTANEKLFFGSGTQLSVL.

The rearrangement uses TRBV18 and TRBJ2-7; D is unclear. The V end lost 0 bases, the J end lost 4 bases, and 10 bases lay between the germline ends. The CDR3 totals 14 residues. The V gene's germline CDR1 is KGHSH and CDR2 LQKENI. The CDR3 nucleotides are TGTGCCAGCTCACCACCGACTCGAGGTTACGAGCAGTACTTC. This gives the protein CASSPPTRGYEQYF. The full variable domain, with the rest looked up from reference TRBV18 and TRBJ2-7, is NAGVMQNPRHLVRRRGQEARLRCSPMKGHSHVYWYRQLPEEGLKFMVYLQKENIIDESGMPKERFSAEFPKEGPSILRIQQVVRGDSAAYFCASSPPTRGYEQYFGPGTRLTVT.

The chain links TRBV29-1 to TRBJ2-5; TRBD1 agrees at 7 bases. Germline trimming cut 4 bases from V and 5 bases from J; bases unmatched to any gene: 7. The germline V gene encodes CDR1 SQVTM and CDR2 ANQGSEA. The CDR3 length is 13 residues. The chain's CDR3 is CSVGQGMRETQYF. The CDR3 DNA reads TGCAGCGTTGGACAGGGAATGAGGGAGACCCAGTACTTC.

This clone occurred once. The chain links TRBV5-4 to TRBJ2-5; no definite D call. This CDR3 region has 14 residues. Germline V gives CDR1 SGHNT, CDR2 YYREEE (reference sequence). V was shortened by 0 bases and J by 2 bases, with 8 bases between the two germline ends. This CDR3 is CASSLESIQETQYF. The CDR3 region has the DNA TGTGCCAGCAGCTTGGAGTCTATACAAGAGACCCAGTACTTC.

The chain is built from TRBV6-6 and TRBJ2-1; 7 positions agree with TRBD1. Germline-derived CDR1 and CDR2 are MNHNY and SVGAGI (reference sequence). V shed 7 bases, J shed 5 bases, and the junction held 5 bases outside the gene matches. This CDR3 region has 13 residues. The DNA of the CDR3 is TGTGCCAGCACTCGGGACAGCAACAATGAGCAGTTCTTC. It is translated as CASTRDSNNEQFF.

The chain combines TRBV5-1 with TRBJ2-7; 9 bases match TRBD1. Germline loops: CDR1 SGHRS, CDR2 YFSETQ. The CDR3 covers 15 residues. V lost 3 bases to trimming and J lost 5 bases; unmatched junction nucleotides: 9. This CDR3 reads CASSYNRDRAHEQYF. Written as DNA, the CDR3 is TGCGCCAGCAGCTATAACCGGGACAGGGCCCACGAGCAGTACTTC.